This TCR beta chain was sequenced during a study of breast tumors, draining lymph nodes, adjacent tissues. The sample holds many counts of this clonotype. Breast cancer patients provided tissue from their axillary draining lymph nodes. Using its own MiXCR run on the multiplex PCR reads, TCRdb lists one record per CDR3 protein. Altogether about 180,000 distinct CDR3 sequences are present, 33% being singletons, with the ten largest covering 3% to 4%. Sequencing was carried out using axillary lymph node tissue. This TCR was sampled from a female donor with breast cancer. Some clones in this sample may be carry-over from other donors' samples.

This CDR3 is CASSAKVYTGELFF. CDR3 bases: TGTGCCAGCAGCGCCAAGGTCTACACCGGGGAGCTGTTTTTT. V usage is TRBV9 and J usage is TRBJ2-2; D remains unclear. Germline CDR1 SGDLS, CDR2 YYNGEE. V was shortened by 3 bases and J by 3 bases, with 9 bases between the two germline ends. There are 14 residues in the CDR3.